This TCR beta chain was documented in a study of blood T cell repertoires in COVID-19. Study context: COVID-19 samples, acute and convalescent, were from the United States, Italy and Spain.

Some clones are missing from TCRdb's copy, which holds only in-frame ones; the method was immunoSEQ multiplex PCR. This table holds fewer than 350,000 clones, about 89% found once. CDR1 LNHDA and CDR2 SQIVND come from the germline V gene (reference sequence). J gave up 0 bases and V 6 bases, and 3 bases lay outside the gene matches. The CDR3 sequence is 14 residues long. The chain employs TRBV19 and TRBJ2-7; TRBD2 agrees at 9 bases. This sequence originates from a woman in her fifties or sixties who had recovered from COVID-19. Sequenced input: peripheral blood. The CDR3 DNA is TGTGCCAGTAGATCTAGCGGGAACTCCTACGAGCAGTACTTC. This codes for CASRSSGNSYEQYF.